The next 24 T cell receptor beta chains were all read from a single sample in a study of cytomegalovirus exposure and HLA in healthy donors. This PCR relied on a set of 60 Vbeta primers and 13 Jbeta primers. The table came from immunoSEQ multiplex PCR; TCRdb's copy has only in-frame clones and leaves some out. The table includes more than 90,000 clones, over 75% detected once. Sequences were obtained from PBMCs. The receptors stem from a man aged 50-59 years in good health and CMV-seronegative.

The chain carries TRBV10-3 and TRBJ1-3, with TRBD1 as a possible D gene (6 bases). The CDR3 sequence is 16 residues long. Looked up from germline, CDR1 is ENHRY and CDR2 is SYGVKD. Trimming removed 2 bases from V and 4 bases from J, with 15 bases in between. The CDR3 DNA sequence: TGTGCCATCAGTGAGGTTCGCGGGGGCGAAGGAAACACCATATATTTT. This translates into CAISEVRGGEGNTIYF.

This clone was detected a few times. The chain combines TRBV27 with TRBJ2-3; maybe TRBD2 (5 bases). Germline CDR1 is MNHEY and CDR2 is SMNVEV (reference sequence). Trimming pared 2 bases from V and 11 bases from J, leaving 14 bases between. This CDR3 is 13 amino acids long. DNA for the CDR3: TGTGCCAGCAGTTTAGAGGTTACGGGGAGGCAGTATTTT. Translating it yields CASSLEVTGRQYF.

The count of this clone is one. The chain joins TRBV19 to TRBJ1-2; 8 bases fit TRBD1. The J segment lost 0 bases and the V segment lost 6 bases, leaving 3 bases of the junction unmatched. Germline loops: CDR1 LNHDA, CDR2 SQIVND (reference sequence). The CDR3 has 14 amino acids. The CDR3: CASRGQGANYGYTF. CDR3 coding DNA: TGTGCCAGTAGAGGACAGGGCGCTAACTATGGCTACACCTTC.

Here the CDR3 reads CASSAQGYGYTF. DNA of the CDR3: TGTGCCAGCAGTGCACAGGGTTATGGCTACACCTTC. The chain is built from TRBV6-1 and TRBJ1-2; tentative D call: TRBD1 (6 bases). This CDR3 is 12 amino acids long. CDR1 is MNHNS, CDR2 SASEGT, per germline. The germline V and J ends were trimmed by 4 bases and 5 bases, with 8 bases remaining between them.

The rearrangement links TRBV10-1 to TRBJ2-7; possible D gene TRBD2, 8 bases. Germline CDR1 is WNHNN and CDR2 is SYGVQD (reference sequence). V was cut by 6 bases and J by 3 bases, with 30 bases left in between. This CDR3 is built from 19 residues. CDR3 amino acids: CASSRLRGYCRTSCYEQYF. The CDR3 DNA reads TGCGCCAGCAGCCGCCTCAGGGGGTATTGTAGGACTAGCTGCTACGAGCAGTACTTC.

The rearrangement uses TRBV4-3 and TRBJ1-4; 7 positions match TRBD1. Germline CDR1 LGHNA, CDR2 YSLEER. The V segment lost 0 bases and the J segment 7 bases; nucleotides outside the gene matches: 5. The CDR3 has 15 amino acids. The chain's CDR3 is CASSQDIGQAEKLFF. For the CDR3, the DNA is TGCGCCAGCAGCCAAGATATCGGACAGGCTGAAAAACTGTTTTTT.

In this sample, this clone turned up a few times. The J gene is TRBJ1-1, the V gene TRBV27; 7 bases match TRBD1. V lost 4 bases and J lost 0; bases outside the gene matches: 8. In germline, CDR1 is MNHEY, CDR2 SMNVEV (reference sequence). The CDR3 covers 16 residues. The CDR3 DNA sequence: TGTGCCAGCAGTTCCATTCCCGGGACAGTGAACACTGAAGCTTTCTTT. It is translated as CASSSIPGTVNTEAFF.

This clone was seen a few times. The V gene is TRBV30, the J gene TRBJ2-7, with no clear D. The CDR3 loop spans 12 amino acids. The V gene lost 2 bases and the J gene lost 6 bases, with 11 bases spanning the gap. Germline loops: CDR1 GTSNPN, CDR2 SVGIG (reference sequence). CDR3 coding DNA: TGTGCCTGGAGTTCGGCTGGCGGCGAGCAGTACTTC. Amino acids: CAWSSAGGEQYF.

About this clone itself: A junction end diverges from the germline sequence, so it may reflect a read error. This chain connects TRBV7-7 to TRBJ2-2; 9 nucleotides line up with TRBD1. Germline CDR1 reads SSHAT; CDR2 reads FNYEAQ (reference sequence). The CDR3 spans 14 residues. CDR3 nucleotides: TGTGCTAGCAGCCCACAGGGGGCCGTCGGGGAGCTGTTTTTT. It specifies CASSPQGAVGELFF.

The rearrangement joins TRBV6-1 to TRBJ2-7, with TRBD1 matching 7 bases. V was clipped by 6 bases and J by 6 bases; unmatched bases: 14. CDR1 and CDR2 (germline): MNHNS, SASEGT. This CDR3 region has 15 residues. CDR3 region: CASSHRGTRLPEQYF. CDR3 DNA: TGTGCCAGCAGCCACAGGGGAACCCGCTTGCCCGAGCAGTACTTC.

The CDR3 DNA is TGTGCCAGCAGCCGGGGGGGAGCGGGAGGGCCAGCGGGAAATGAGCAGTTCTTC. Protein: CASSRGGAGGPAGNEQFF. The chain employs TRBV5-4 and TRBJ2-1; 10 bases fit TRBD2. The germline CDR1 and CDR2 sequences are SGHNT and YYREEE (reference sequence). V lost 4 bases and J lost 7; bases outside the gene matches: 17. The CDR3 sequence is 18 residues long.

The rearrangement uses TRBV27 and TRBJ2-1, with D possibly TRBD2 on 5 matching bases. CDR3 size: 14 residues. The V end lost 3 bases, the J end lost 12 bases, and 18 bases lay between the germline ends. The germline V gene has CDR1 MNHEY and CDR2 SMNVEV (reference sequence). The CDR3 nucleotides read TGTGCCAGCAGTTTTGCAGCAGTAGAGGGTGGGCAGTTCTTC. Residues: CASSFAAVEGGQFF.

This chain connects TRBV27 to TRBJ2-2; the D gene is possibly TRBD1 (5 bases). With 4 bases removed from V and 1 base from J, the gap between germline ends came to 16 bases. The CDR3 consists of 17 residues. Germline CDR1 MNHEY, CDR2 SMNVEV (reference sequence). Written as DNA, the CDR3 is TGTGCCAGCAGTTCATACACGACAGCCCTGAACACCGGGGAGCTGTTTTTT. This sequence encodes CASSSYTTALNTGELFF.

V is TRBV9 and J is TRBJ2-7, with 10 bases that match TRBD2. The CDR3 contains 15 residues. The germline V gene has CDR1 SGDLS and CDR2 YYNGEE. The V segment lost 0 bases and the J segment 4 bases; nucleotides outside the gene matches: 4. In nucleotides, the CDR3 is TGTGCCAGCAGCGTAGGTCCTAGCGGGAGTTACGAGCAGTACTTC. Translated: CASSVGPSGSYEQYF.

The rearrangement links TRBV14 to TRBJ2-5; 8 nucleotides align to TRBD1. Germline loops: CDR1 SGHDN, CDR2 FVKESK. Germline trimming cut 0 bases from V and 3 bases from J; bases unmatched to any gene: 9. This CDR3 is 17 amino acids long. DNA of the CDR3: TGTGCCAGCAGCCAAGAGGCCAGGGGGCTTTACGAAGAGACCCAGTACTTC. Its protein is CASSQEARGLYEETQYF.

The chain links TRBV5-6 to TRBJ2-1; TRBD2 aligns across 11 bases. V dropped 1 base and J dropped 8; count of bases not matched to a gene: 8. Looked up from germline, CDR1 is SGHDT and CDR2 is YYEEEE. The CDR3 loop spans 16 amino acids. In nucleotides, the CDR3 is TGTGCCAGCAGCTTGCGTCTAGCGGGAGGTATAGATGAGCAGTTCTTC. Protein sequence: CASSLRLAGGIDEQFF.

The J gene is TRBJ2-7, the V gene TRBV7-2; 8 nucleotides agree with TRBD2. V lost 8 bases and J lost 5; bases outside the gene matches: 11. The CDR3 extends over 14 amino acids. Germline V CDR1 and CDR2: SGHTA, FQGNSA. The CDR3 reads CASLPTGGANEQYF. The CDR3 DNA follows: TGTGCCAGCCTCCCGACGGGGGGGGCTAACGAGCAGTACTTC.

The V gene is TRBV27, the J gene TRBJ2-1; 7 positions agree with TRBD2. J lost 2 bases, V lost 6 bases, and 7 bases had no gene match. The CDR3 runs 15 residues. Looked up from germline, CDR1 is MNHEY and CDR2 is SMNVEV (reference sequence). CDR3 sequence: CASSQSSGAYNEQFF. In DNA, the CDR3 is TGTGCCAGCAGCCAGTCTAGCGGAGCCTACAATGAGCAGTTCTTC.

The chain employs TRBV4-1 and TRBJ1-4, with D unresolved. CDR3 length equals 14 residues. Trimming removed 4 bases from V and 4 bases from J, with 10 bases in between. Germline assignment: CDR1 MGHRA and CDR2 YSYEKL. In nucleotides, the CDR3 is TGCGCCAGCAGCCCGCAGGCCATTAATGAAAAACTGTTTTTT. This gives the protein CASSPQAINEKLFF.

This sequence joins TRBV4-3 and TRBJ2-1; D unresolved. Germline values: CDR1 LGHNA, CDR2 YSLEER. V lost 0 bases and J lost 6, with 18 bases in between. The CDR3 covers 17 residues. This CDR3 reads CASSQEGLTRMGNEQFF. Written as DNA, the CDR3 is TGCGCCAGCAGCCAAGAAGGATTGACGCGGATGGGCAATGAGCAGTTCTTC.

The chain has TRBV11-3 and TRBJ2-5; 10 bases align to TRBD2. The end of the DNA is better explained by TRBJ2-7, so the J call may be wrong. This CDR3 region has 14 residues. CDR1 SGHNT and CDR2 YENEEA come from the germline V gene. Here the CDR3 DNA reads TGTGCCAGCAGCCCAGGACTAGCGGCGGGCGAGCAGTACTTC. Translating gives CASSPGLAAGEQYF.

The chain joins TRBV5-1 to TRBJ2-3; TRBD2 matches 10 bases. Trimming at V came to 4 bases and at J to 5 bases, leaving 10 bases not matched to a gene. CDR1 is SGHRS, CDR2 YFSETQ, per germline. CDR3 size: 16 residues. This CDR3 reads CASSDNLAGVGDTQYF. CDR3 sequence (DNA): TGCGCCAGCAGCGACAATCTAGCGGGAGTTGGAGATACGCAGTATTTT.

The genes are TRBV5-8 and TRBJ2-5, with 10 bases identical to TRBD2. V shed 4 bases and J 4 bases; nucleotides not matched to a gene: 16. The CDR3 runs 18 residues. Germline values: CDR1 SGHTS, CDR2 YDEGEE. The CDR3 region is CASSKATSSGSFGETQYF. The CDR3 bases are TGTGCCAGCAGCAAAGCAACTTCTAGCGGGAGTTTTGGAGAGACCCAGTACTTC.

This chain connects TRBV5-1 to TRBJ2-1; a weak D match, TRBD2 (6 bases). Germline V gene lookup returns CDR1 SGHRS and CDR2 YFSETQ. The CDR3 has 14 amino acids. Deletions cut 6 bases from V and 2 bases from J, with 12 bases between. The CDR3 is CASNLRDPYNEQFF. CDR3 sequence (DNA): TGCGCCAGCAATTTGCGGGACCCCTACAATGAGCAGTTCTTC.